The 30 T cell receptor beta chains presented below share a single source sample, sequenced in a study of OX40 agonist ivuxolimab in advanced cancers. Clones were read by immunoSEQ multiplex PCR, and TCRdb kept only the in-frame ones, dropping some. The table includes about 100,000 clones, approximately 90% detected once. The specimen comprised CD4+ or CD8+ T cells sorted from blood, sampled in a trial of the OX40 agonist ivuxolimab. Receptors were obtained from an adult with an advanced solid tumor such as melanoma, head and neck, liver or kidney cancer.

This sequence joins TRBV5-4 and TRBJ2-1, with 7 bases that match TRBD2. V gave up 4 bases and J gave up 3 bases; unmatched junction bases: 7. Germline CDR1 reads SGHNT; CDR2 reads YYREEE (reference sequence). The CDR3 spans 15 residues. CDR3 residues: CASSGAGILYNEQFF. The CDR3 region has the DNA TGTGCCAGCAGCGGAGCGGGGATCCTCTACAATGAGCAGTTCTTC.

This clone has just a few counts. The rearrangement uses TRBV21-1 and TRBJ1-4; the D call of TRBD1 is as the table states it, not checked on the DNA. TRBV21-1 is a pseudogene. The CDR3 length is 16 residues. The CDR3 region is CASSTQRTRGREKLFF. The CDR3 coding sequence is TGTGCCAGCAGCACGCAACGGACAAGGGGGCGGGAAAAACTGTTTTTT.

The table lists this clone with a few counts. Relative to the germline gene, one junction end is altered; a read error may explain this. The DNA for the CDR3 is TGTGCCAGCGGTGAATTCAATCAGCCCCAGCATTTT. It specifies CASGEFNQPQHF. The chain recombines TRBV6-1 with TRBJ1-5; D call uncertain. Germline values: CDR1 MNHNS, CDR2 SASEGT. This CDR3 contains 12 residues.

The rearrangement joins TRBV5-1 to TRBJ1-1, with 8 positions matching TRBD1. CDR3 length: 17 residues. CDR1 is SGHRS, CDR2 YFSETQ, per germline. V lost 0 bases to trimming and J lost 0 bases; unmatched junction nucleotides: 7. The CDR3 loop is CASSLAVTGAVNTEAFF. Written as DNA, the CDR3 is TGCGCCAGCAGCTTGGCCGTGACAGGGGCGGTGAACACTGAAGCTTTCTTT.

The chain has TRBV5-6 and TRBJ2-1; the match to TRBD2 covers 12 bases. The length of the CDR3 is 14 residues. CDR1 SGHDT and CDR2 YYEEEE come from the germline V gene. The DNA of the CDR3 is TGTGCTAGTAGGGGCCCCGGACTAGCGGGGGAGCAGTTCTTC. Translated, it gives CASRGPGLAGEQFF.

The gene calls are TRBV5-1 and TRBJ2-1; 13 nucleotides align to TRBD2. This CDR3 contains 18 residues. CDR1 and CDR2 from the germline V gene are SGHRS and YFSETQ. V lost 3 bases, J lost 8 bases, and 14 bases stayed unmatched. CDR3 in DNA: TGCGCCAGCAGCTATGGACTAGCGGGAGCCAGGGGGGGAGATGAGCAGTTCTTC. Encoded protein: CASSYGLAGARGGDEQFF.

The V call is TRBV27, the J call TRBJ2-7, with TRBD1 matching 9 bases. Germline V CDR1 and CDR2: MNHEY, SMNVEV (reference sequence). CDR3 length: 17 amino acids. The trim removed 4 bases at V and 6 bases at J, leaving 16 bases unmatched. CDR3 amino acids: CASSSGTGSFELAEQYF. CDR3 nucleotides: TGTGCCAGCAGTTCCGGGACAGGGAGTTTTGAACTGGCCGAGCAGTACTTC.

The DNA of the CDR3 is TGTGCCAGCGTCGGGAGGGACGAAAAACTGTTTTTT. It yields the protein CASVGRDEKLFF. This chain joins TRBV7-9 and TRBJ1-4; D possibly corresponds to TRBD1 (5 bases). Germline V lookup: CDR1 SEHNR, CDR2 FQNEAQ (reference sequence). Trimming took 8 bases from V and 8 from J, leaving 12 bases between them. CDR3 size: 12 residues.

As for this clone: One end of the junction is discordant with germline, which a read error may explain. Other DNA sequences within the sample encode an identical CDR3. This sequence joins TRBV4-1 and TRBJ2-5, with 7 positions matching TRBD2. The germline V gene has CDR1 MGHRA and CDR2 YSYEKL. The length of the CDR3 is 14 residues. CDR3 sequence reads: CASSQGARGETQYF. The CDR3 nucleotides are TGCGCCAGCAGCCAAGGGGCACGGGGGGAGACCCAATACTTC.

The gene calls are TRBV28 and TRBJ1-1; weak D call: TRBD1 (6 bases). The CDR3 length is 15 residues. Germline V gene data show CDR1 as MDHEN and CDR2 as SYDVKM. V was pared by 5 bases and J by 0 bases, with 13 bases between. CDR3: CASSITGLMNTEAFF. In DNA form, the CDR3 reads TGTGCCAGCAGTATAACAGGGCTCATGAACACTGAAGCTTTCTTT.

V usage is TRBV30 and J usage is TRBJ1-2; TRBD1 matches 7 bases. Germline trimming cut 5 bases from V and 5 bases from J; bases unmatched to any gene: 11. CDR3 length: 14 amino acids. Germline V gives CDR1 GTSNPN, CDR2 SVGIG (reference sequence). DNA for the CDR3: TGTGCCTGGGCCCGTAGGGCGACAGGGTATGGCTACACCTTC. Its protein product is CAWARRATGYGYTF.

This clone was detected once. The chain joins TRBV5-6 to TRBJ1-2, with 8 bases identical to TRBD1. The CDR3 contains 13 residues. Per germline, CDR1 SGHDT and CDR2 YYEEEE. V trimming: 0 bases; J trimming: 8 bases; junction bases outside the gene matches: 3. The CDR3 here is CASSLAGGAGYTF. The CDR3 nucleotides are TGTGCCAGCAGCTTGGCAGGGGGCGCGGGCTACACCTTC. The variable domain in full, completed from reference TRBV5-6 and TRBJ1-2, reads DAGVTQSPTHLIKTRGQQVTLRCSPKSGHDTVSWYQQALGQGPQFIFQYYEEEERQRGNFPDRFSGHQFPNYSSELNVNALLLGDSALYLCASSLAGGAGYTFGSGTRLTVV.

The V call is TRBV9, the J call TRBJ2-7; D possibly uses TRBD1 or TRBD2 (5 bases each). Germline lookup yields CDR1 SGDLS and CDR2 YYNGEE. Trimming shortened V by 4 bases and J by 3 bases, and 20 bases separated the two germline ends. The CDR3 length is 16 residues. CDR3 in amino acids: CASSPEGRAGSYEQYF. The CDR3 nucleotides are TGTGCCAGCAGCCCCGAGGGGCGGGCAGGGAGCTACGAGCAGTACTTC.

The chain carries TRBV5-1 and TRBJ1-4; weak D call: TRBD1 (6 bases). The CDR3 is 15 amino acids. V was clipped by 0 bases and J by 11 bases, with 17 bases between them. Germline CDR1 reads SGHRS; CDR2 reads YFSETQ. The CDR3 DNA reads as TGCGCCAGCAGCTTGGAGGGGGGAACCCTGAGGAAACTGTTTTTT. Translating it yields CASSLEGGTLRKLFF. The full variable domain, with the rest looked up from reference TRBV5-1 and TRBJ1-4, is KAGVTQTPRYLIKTRGQQVTLSCSPISGHRSVSWYQQTPGQGLQFLFEYFSETQRNKGNFPGRFSGRQFSNSRSEMNVSTLELGDSALYLCASSLEGGTLRKLFFGSGTQLSVL.

In DNA form, the CDR3 reads TGCGCCAGCAGCACAGGGATCTCTGGAAACACCATATATTTT. Its translation is CASSTGISGNTIYF. The genes are TRBV5-1 and TRBJ1-3; the D gene is possibly TRBD1 (6 bases). Germline lookup yields CDR1 SGHRS and CDR2 YFSETQ. The ends were cut back, 4 bases at V and 0 bases at J, with 8 bases in the middle. The CDR3 is 14 amino acids. Full variable domain (missing parts from reference TRBV5-1 and TRBJ1-3): KAGVTQTPRYLIKTRGQQVTLSCSPISGHRSVSWYQQTPGQGLQFLFEYFSETQRNKGNFPGRFSGRQFSNSRSEMNVSTLELGDSALYLCASSTGISGNTIYFGEGSWLTVV.

The genes are TRBV9 and TRBJ2-3; a possible D gene is TRBD2 (5 bases). V lost 0 bases and J 4 bases, leaving 12 bases between the germline ends. From germline, CDR1 is SGDLS and CDR2 YYNGEE. CDR3 size: 15 residues. The CDR3 loop reads CASSVVGVRADTQYF. The CDR3 DNA reads as TGTGCCAGCAGCGTAGTCGGGGTTAGGGCAGATACGCAGTATTTT.

V and J are TRBV11-2 and TRBJ2-5, with 13 bases lining up with TRBD2. The CDR3 consists of 17 residues. V shed 3 bases and J 2 bases; nucleotides not matched to a gene: 6. Germline V CDR1 and CDR2: SGHAT, FQNNGV. CDR3 bases: TGTGCCAGCAGCTTCCGGACTAGCGGGAGAAAACAAGAGACCCAGTACTTC. Translating it yields CASSFRTSGRKQETQYF. The full variable domain, completed using reference TRBV11-2 and TRBJ2-5, is EAGVAQSPRYKIIEKRQSVAFWCNPISGHATLYWYQQILGQGPKLLIQFQNNGVVDDSQLPKDRFSAERLKGVDSTLKIQPAKLEDSAVYLCASSFRTSGRKQETQYFGPGTRLLVL.

This clone was seen a handful of times. The rearrangement links TRBV7-2 to TRBJ1-3; D is possibly TRBD1 (5 bases). Germline V gene sequence: CDR1 SGHTA, CDR2 FQGNSA. V was pared by 4 bases and J by 1 base, with 11 bases between. The CDR3 has 15 amino acids. CDR3 protein: CASSSTGASGNTIYF. The CDR3 DNA reads as TGTGCCAGCAGCTCCACAGGCGCTTCTGGAAACACCATATATTTT.

This rearrangement joins TRBV5-8 to TRBJ2-1; 11 bases line up with TRBD2. The CDR3 totals 19 residues. Trimming took 5 bases from V and 9 from J; bases not matched to a gene: 22. Germline CDR1 reads SGHTS; CDR2 reads YDEGEE. The CDR3 bases are TGTGCCAGCAGGGGGGTCACCCGCCCAGGGACTAGCGGTTTTTCTGAGCAGTTCTTC. Translation: CASRGVTRPGTSGFSEQFF.

The gene calls are TRBV10-3 and TRBJ2-7; the D gene is possibly TRBD2 (5 bases). In germline, CDR1 is ENHRY, CDR2 SYGVKD. Trimming cost V 6 bases and J 1 base, with 13 bases left between them. The CDR3 consists of 14 residues. The chain's CDR3 is CAISSTRGSYEQYF. The CDR3 DNA reads as TGTGCCATCAGCTCGACACGGGGTTCCTACGAGCAGTACTTC.

This sequence joins TRBV2 and TRBJ2-7; D may be TRBD1 or TRBD2 (5 bases each). This CDR3 contains 16 residues. CDR1 SNHLY and CDR2 FYNNEI come from the germline V gene. V lost 3 bases to trimming and J lost 6 bases, with 21 bases between them. CDR3 in amino acids: CASSDPLRMGPLEQYF. CDR3 DNA sequence: TGTGCCAGCAGTGACCCCCTCAGGATGGGACCCCTCGAGCAGTACTTC.

This clone was observed at least ten times. The chain links TRBV4-2 to TRBJ1-3; tentatively, D is TRBD1 (5 bases). V lost 1 base and J 2 bases, leaving 9 bases between the germline ends. The CDR3 contains 15 residues. Germline V gene sequence: CDR1 LGHNA, CDR2 YNFKEQ. This chain's CDR3 is CASSQVVGAGNTIYF. The CDR3 coding sequence is TGTGCCAGCAGCCAAGTGGTAGGGGCTGGAAACACCATATATTTT.

This clone has just a few counts. This rearrangement joins TRBV5-1 to TRBJ2-7, with 13 bases aligning to TRBD2. This CDR3 is built from 15 residues. Looked up from germline, CDR1 is SGHRS and CDR2 is YFSETQ. Trimming cost V 4 bases and J 5 bases; bases outside gene matches: 6. CDR3 loop: CASSLGLAGLNEQYF. The CDR3 DNA sequence: TGCGCCAGCAGCCTGGGACTAGCGGGACTTAACGAGCAGTACTTC. The variable domain in full, completed from reference TRBV5-1 and TRBJ2-7, reads KAGVTQTPRYLIKTRGQQVTLSCSPISGHRSVSWYQQTPGQGLQFLFEYFSETQRNKGNFPGRFSGRQFSNSRSEMNVSTLELGDSALYLCASSLGLAGLNEQYFGPGTRLTVT.

V usage is TRBV30 and J usage is TRBJ1-5; 9 nucleotides align to TRBD1. CDR1 and CDR2 from the germline V gene are GTSNPN and SVGIG (reference sequence). This CDR3 spans 13 amino acids. V lost 5 bases to trimming and J lost 5 bases; unmatched junction nucleotides: 4. This CDR3 reads CAWGQGTDQPQHF. In nucleotides, the CDR3 is TGTGCCTGGGGACAGGGGACCGATCAGCCCCAGCATTTT.

The chain links TRBV19 to TRBJ1-5, with no clear D. V was trimmed by 10 bases and J by 3 bases, leaving 16 bases between them. This CDR3 contains 14 residues. Germline CDR1 LNHDA, CDR2 SQIVND (reference sequence). In DNA form, the CDR3 reads TGTGCCACCACCCCCAGAGCGTACAATCAGCCCCAGCATTTT. Protein product: CATTPRAYNQPQHF.

V gene TRBV7-2 combines with J gene TRBJ2-2; 12 nucleotides agree with TRBD2. This CDR3 is 16 amino acids long. With 1 base clipped from V and 5 bases from J, the junction kept 2 bases outside the gene matches. The germline CDR1 and CDR2 sequences are SGHTA and FQGNSA. In nucleotides, the CDR3 is TGTGCCAGCAGCTTAGTTGGGACTAGCGGGACCGGGGAGCTGTTTTTT. Its protein is CASSLVGTSGTGELFF. Together with reference TRBV7-2 and TRBJ2-2, the CDR3 gives the full variable domain: GAGVSQSPSNKVTEKGKDVELRCDPISGHTALYWYRQSLGQGLEFLIYFQGNSAPDKSGLPSDRFSAERTGGSVSTLTIQRTQQEDSAVYLCASSLVGTSGTGELFFGEGSRLTVL.

This clone has only a few counts. V and J are TRBV2 and TRBJ1-1, with a weak D call TRBD1 (5 bases). V was shortened by 3 bases and J by 0 bases, with 14 bases between the two germline ends. CDR1 and CDR2 (germline): SNHLY, FYNNEI. CDR3 size: 16 residues. The CDR3 spells CASSEGGVRLNTEAFF. The CDR3 region has the DNA TGTGCCAGCAGTGAGGGGGGGGTAAGGTTGAACACTGAAGCTTTCTTT.

This clone has just one count. This chain joins TRBV25-1 and TRBJ2-6, with no clear D. Trimming removed 0 bases at V and 0 bases at J, with 6 bases between. The CDR3 consists of 16 residues. CDR1 and CDR2 (germline): MGHDK, SYGVNS. CDR3 coding DNA: TGTGCCAGCAGTGAATACAGCGTCTCTGGGGCCAACGTCCTGACTTTC. This gives the protein CASSEYSVSGANVLTF.

The chain carries TRBV11-2 and TRBJ2-4; D unresolved. The germline CDR1 and CDR2 sequences are SGHAT and FQNNGV. V gave up 4 bases and J gave up 0 bases, with 7 bases separating them. The CDR3 has 14 residues. CDR3 sequence: CASSSRIAKNIQYF. In nucleotides, the CDR3 is TGTGCCAGCAGCTCCAGAATAGCCAAAAACATTCAGTACTTC. The entire variable domain, with the rest obtained from reference TRBV11-2 and TRBJ2-4, is as follows: EAGVAQSPRYKIIEKRQSVAFWCNPISGHATLYWYQQILGQGPKLLIQFQNNGVVDDSQLPKDRFSAERLKGVDSTLKIQPAKLEDSAVYLCASSSRIAKNIQYFGAGTRLSVL.

This chain uses TRBV7-6 with TRBJ2-2; 11 bases map to TRBD1. Germline loops: CDR1 SGHVS, CDR2 FNYEAQ. The CDR3 loop spans 15 amino acids. Losses at the gene ends were 5 bases for V and 7 bases for J; bases not matched to a gene: 6. Written as DNA, the CDR3 is TGTGCCAGCAGCAGCGGACAGGGGGCTGGCGGGGAGCTGTTTTTT. Amino acid sequence: CASSSGQGAGGELFF.